The rows below give T cell receptor beta chains drawn from one sample of a study of T cells after somatic rescue of genetic block. The protocol was immunoSEQ multiplex PCR, while the TCRdb copy is restricted to in-frame clones and leaves out a portion. The sample carries about 12,000 clones, 73% recorded once. Sequencing input: peripheral blood mononuclear cells (PBMCs). The receptor set was obtained from a boy between 10 and 17 years old. Each CDR3 is given with its conserved first and last residue. The D gene is left open where the match is weak. Only some rows state a clone size, as once, few, many or a class for expanded clones.

J gene,V gene,clone size,D gene,CDR3 protein,CDR3 DNA
TRBJ2-3,TRBV2,-,-,CASYQGGRADTQYF,TGTGCCAGCTATCAGGGGGGGAGGGCAGATACGCAGTATTTT
TRBJ2-7,TRBV18,-,-,CASSPRPPYSEQYF,TGTGCCAGCTCCCCGAGGCCCCCTTATTCAGAGCAGTACTTC
TRBJ2-7,TRBV2,-,-,CASRPFREQYF,TGTGCCAGCAGACCTTTTAGGGAGCAGTACTTC
TRBJ2-6,TRBV11-2,-,TRBD2,CASSPRLASGANVLTF,TGTGCCAGCAGCCCCCGACTAGCGTCTGGGGCCAACGTCCTGACTTTC
TRBJ2-4,TRBV6-6,-,-,CASSQAKGKNIQYF,TGTGCCAGCAGTCAGGCCAAGGGAAAGAACATTCAGTACTTC
TRBJ1-5,TRBV5-1,once,-,CASSLGQGYQPQHF,TGCGCCAGCAGCTTGGGGCAGGGATATCAGCCCCAGCATTTT
TRBJ2-3,TRBV25-1,few,-,CASSEWRGTDTQYF,TGTGCCAGCAGTGAATGGAGGGGGACAGATACGCAGTATTTT
TRBJ1-3,TRBV7-8,few,TRBD1,CASSSRGRGSGNTIYF,TGTGCCAGCAGCTCCAGGGGGCGCGGATCTGGAAACACCATATATTTT
TRBJ2-7,TRBV11-2,-,-,CASSSRTFSYEQYF,TGTGCCAGCAGCTCCCGGACTTTCTCCTACGAGCAGTACTTC
TRBJ2-7,TRBV7-2,-,-,CASSFIPSYEQYF,TGTGCCAGCAGTTTTATCCCCTCCTACGAGCAGTACTTC
TRBJ2-7,TRBV15,-,-,CATSRDRTRGVYEQYF,TGTGCCACCAGCAGAGATCGTACGAGGGGGGTATACGAGCAGTACTTC
TRBJ2-7,TRBV28,-,TRBD2,CASSLWREEGEQYF,TGTGCCAGCAGTTTATGGCGGGAGGAGGGCGAGCAGTACTTC
TRBJ2-3,TRBV7-2,-,-,CASSFTGTDTQYF,TGTGCCAGCAGCTTTACGGGCACAGATACGCAGTATTTT
TRBJ1-6,TRBV7-8,few,-,CASSLKPGLSYNSPLHF,TGTGCCAGCAGCTTGAAACCGGGGCTCTCCTATAATTCACCCCTCCACTTT
TRBJ1-5,TRBV6-5,-,TRBD1,CASSYQPGGQPQHF,TGTGCCAGCAGTTATCAGCCAGGGGGTCAGCCCCAGCATTTT
TRBJ2-5,TRBV30,-,-,CAWSVGPQGYQETQYF,TGTGCCTGGAGTGTAGGCCCACAGGGCTACCAAGAGACCCAGTACTTC
TRBJ2-7,TRBV7-9,-,-,CASSFPTSSHEQYF,TGTGCCAGCAGCTTTCCGACCAGTTCCCACGAGCAGTACTTC
TRBJ2-1,TRBV19,-,TRBD2,CASSIGLAASYNEQFF,TGTGCCAGTAGTATCGGCCTAGCGGCCTCCTACAATGAGCAGTTCTTC
TRBJ2-5,TRBV6-1,few,TRBD1,CASRNRGQGETQYF,TGTGCCAGCAGAAACAGGGGGCAGGGGGAGACCCAGTACTTC
TRBJ2-1,TRBV9,-,TRBD2,CASSPHSGRENEQFF,TGTGCCAGCAGCCCCCATAGCGGGAGGGAAAATGAGCAGTTCTTC
TRBJ2-5,TRBV5-1,-,TRBD1,CASGQGQETQYF,TGCGCCAGCGGACAGGGTCAAGAGACCCAGTACTTC
TRBJ2-1,TRBV11-2,once,TRBD1,CASSPRTGSWNEQFF,TGTGCCAGCAGCCCTCGGACAGGGAGCTGGAATGAGCAGTTCTTC
TRBJ1-1,TRBV27,medium-sized,-,CASSLSLSGNTEAFF,TGTGCCAGCAGTTTATCGTTGTCAGGGAACACTGAAGCTTTCTTT
TRBJ2-5,TRBV7-2,-,TRBD1,CASSPDRVETQYF,TGTGCCAGCAGCCCTGACAGGGTGGAGACCCAGTACTTC
TRBJ2-1,TRBV19,-,-,CASRGTVSSYNEQFF,TGTGCCAGTAGAGGGACTGTGAGCTCCTACAATGAGCAGTTCTTC
TRBJ1-2,TRBV4-2,-,TRBD1,CASSQTSGQGGYGYTF,TGTGCCAGCAGCCAGACCTCGGGACAGGGGGGATATGGCTACACCTTC
TRBJ1-3,TRBV14,-,-,CASSHLGGYSGNTIYF,TGTGCCAGCAGCCACCTCGGGGGTTACTCTGGAAACACCATATATTTT
TRBJ2-7,TRBV29-1,-,TRBD2,CSVGTSGRSSSYEQYF,TGCAGCGTCGGGACTAGCGGGAGGTCAAGCTCCTACGAGCAGTACTTC
TRBJ2-3,TRBV30,-,-,CAWSVRADTQYF,TGTGCCTGGAGTGTACGAGCAGATACGCAGTATTTT
TRBJ2-7,TRBV6-1,-,-,CASSEWGDSSYEQYF,TGTGCCAGCAGTGAATGGGGGGACAGCTCCTACGAGCAGTACTTC
TRBJ2-3,TRBV10-3,-,TRBD1,CAISESDRGTDTQYF,TGTGCCATCAGTGAGTCGGACAGGGGCACAGATACGCAGTATTTT
TRBJ1-2,TRBV6-6,-,TRBD1,CASSLRQGGGYTF,TGTGCCAGCAGTCTCCGACAGGGAGGCGGCTACACCTTC
TRBJ2-7,TRBV28,once,TRBD2,CASSLILAGSYEQYF,TGTGCCAGCAGTTTAATCCTAGCGGGGTCCTACGAGCAGTACTTC
TRBJ2-7,TRBV12-5,-,-,CASALSLTGAPGYEQYF,TGTGCTAGTGCCCTCTCACTTACCGGGGCTCCCGGCTACGAGCAGTACTTC
TRBJ1-1,TRBV18,-,-,CASSPVGGANTEAFF,TGTGCCAGCTCACCCGTCGGGGGGGCGAACACTGAAGCTTTCTTT
TRBJ2-7,TRBV18,medium-sized,-,CASSPVFTSLSYEQYF,TGTGCCAGCTCACCGGTCTTCACTAGCCTCTCCTACGAGCAGTACTTC
TRBJ1-2,TRBV5-4,-,-,CASSLIDQGGYGYTF,TGTGCCAGCAGCCTGATAGATCAAGGGGGGTATGGCTACACCTTC
TRBJ2-2,TRBV10-3,-,TRBD2,CAIGLAGGTNTGELFF,TGTGCCATCGGACTAGCGGGGGGGACGAACACCGGGGAGCTGTTTTTT
TRBJ1-1,TRBV6-5,-,TRBD1,CASSYQGGLMNTEAFF,TGTGCCAGCAGTTACCAGGGGGGCCTGATGAACACTGAAGCTTTCTTT
TRBJ1-1,TRBV7-3,few,-,CASSLGNYGNTEAFF,TGTGCCAGCAGCTTAGGAAATTACGGTAACACTGAAGCTTTCTTT
TRBJ2-1,TRBV11-2,-,TRBD2,CASSLTLAFYNEQFF,TGTGCCAGCAGCTTAACACTAGCGTTTTACAATGAGCAGTTCTTC
TRBJ2-1,TRBV27,-,-,CASSPPTSQISYNEQFF,TGTGCCAGCAGTCCCCCAACTAGCCAGATATCCTACAATGAGCAGTTCTTC
TRBJ2-5,TRBV7-7,-,-,CASRGTQGTQYF,TGTGCTAGCAGGGGAACTCAGGGAACCCAGTACTTC
TRBJ1-5,TRBV19,-,-,CASTPDGYYSNQPQHF,TGTGCCAGTACACCGGACGGATACTATAGCAATCAGCCCCAGCATTTT
TRBJ2-7,TRBV18,-,TRBD2,CASSPPSREGYEQYF,TGTGCCAGCTCACCACCGTCCCGGGAGGGTTACGAGCAGTACTTC
TRBJ1-1,TRBV28,-,-,CASSLIWRGRNTEAFF,TGTGCCAGCAGTTTAATATGGAGGGGAAGGAACACTGAAGCTTTCTTT